This TCR beta chain was sequenced in a study of OX40 agonist ivuxolimab in advanced cancers. Measured with immunoSEQ multiplex PCR; TCRdb has only the in-frame clones, and not every one. The data contain 74,000 or so clones, more than 80% of them singletons. The origin of this receptor is an adult with an advanced solid tumor such as melanoma, head and neck, liver or kidney cancer. The starting material was CD4+ or CD8+ T cells sorted from blood, obtained in a trial of the OX40 agonist ivuxolimab.

The CDR3 region is CASSPPWGLAGGGNEQFF. The CDR3, as DNA: TGCGCCAGCAGCCCGCCGTGGGGACTAGCGGGAGGAGGCAATGAGCAGTTCTTC. The gene calls are TRBV4-1 and TRBJ2-1; 15 bases line up with TRBD2. This CDR3 comprises 18 residues. CDR1 and CDR2 from the germline V gene are MGHRA and YSYEKL. V dropped 4 bases and J dropped 6; count of bases not matched to a gene: 10.